These 17 T cell receptor beta chains came from one sample sequenced in a study of cytomegalovirus exposure and HLA in healthy donors. 13 Jbeta primers and 60 Vbeta primers were used for the PCR. This table comes from immunoSEQ multiplex PCR, and its TCRdb copy is limited to in-frame clones, with some not included. The table has about 140,000 clones, about 80% seen once. Sequencing used PBMCs. These receptors originate from a man aged 30 to 39 in good health and CMV-seropositive.

V and J are TRBV6-1 and TRBJ2-1; D gene uncertain. With 3 bases removed from V and 11 bases from J, the gap between germline ends came to 11 bases. This CDR3 comprises 12 residues. CDR1 MNHNS and CDR2 SASEGT come from the germline V gene. The DNA for the CDR3 is TGTGCCAGCAGTGACTTGATACAGCAGCAGTTCTTC. Translating it yields CASSDLIQQQFF.

This sequence joins TRBV19 and TRBJ1-2; D gene ambiguous. CDR1 is LNHDA and CDR2 is SQIVND in the germline V gene (reference sequence). The CDR3 is 14 residues long. Trimming took off 7 bases at V and 2 bases at J, with 14 bases between the two ends. Here the CDR3 reads CASNSGKVNYGYTF. The CDR3 DNA reads as TGTGCCAGTAATTCCGGTAAAGTGAACTATGGCTACACCTTC.

The V gene is TRBV28, the J gene TRBJ1-5, with 8 bases that match TRBD1. This CDR3 has 17 residues. V was pared by 4 bases and J by 5 bases, with 13 bases of the junction left unmatched. Germline lookup yields CDR1 MDHEN and CDR2 SYDVKM. CDR3 coding DNA: TGTGCCAGCAGTTCCCTGGATCGACAGGGGTTCTATCAGCCCCAGCATTTT. It translates to CASSSLDRQGFYQPQHF.

This rearrangement joins TRBV6-5 to TRBJ1-4; D not resolved. This CDR3 has 16 residues. Trimming shortened V by 2 bases and J by 3 bases, and 13 bases separated the two germline ends. The germline gives CDR1 MNHEY, CDR2 SVGAGI. The CDR3 sequence is CASSYTPPGPNEKLFF. The CDR3 nucleotides are TGTGCCAGCAGTTACACCCCGCCAGGTCCTAATGAAAAACTGTTTTTT.

This chain links TRBV25-1 with TRBJ2-2; D possibly corresponds to TRBD2 (5 bases). From germline, CDR1 is MGHDK and CDR2 SYGVNS. The V gene lost 7 bases and the J gene lost 1 base, with 16 bases spanning the gap. The CDR3 is made up of 16 amino acids. The CDR3 spells CASTPSGTVNTGELFF. Here the CDR3 DNA reads TGTGCCAGCACCCCCTCGGGAACAGTGAACACCGGGGAGCTGTTTTTT.

The gene calls are TRBV28 and TRBJ1-5; 10 bases map to TRBD1. Per the germline V gene, CDR1 is MDHEN and CDR2 is SYDVKM. Trimming removed 4 bases from V and 4 bases from J; junction bases left unmatched: 1. The CDR3 consists of 14 residues. As DNA, the CDR3 is TGTGCCAGCAGTTCGGGACAGGGGAATCAGCCCCAGCATTTT. Residues: CASSSGQGNQPQHF.

This chain links TRBV15 with TRBJ1-1; 8 bases line up with TRBD1. This CDR3 spans 15 amino acids. CDR1 is LNHNV, CDR2 YYDKDF, per germline (reference sequence). The junction had 8 bases not matched to a gene; V was cut back by 3 bases and J by 5 bases. The CDR3, as DNA: TGTGCCACCAGCAGCCTCGGGACAGGAAAAACTGAAGCTTTCTTT. Protein sequence: CATSSLGTGKTEAFF.

The sample holds one count of this clone. CDR3 sequence reads: CATRGTYTDTQYF. CDR3 sequence (DNA): TGTGCCACCCGGGGTACTTACACAGATACGCAGTATTTT. This chain uses TRBV27 with TRBJ2-3, with D maybe TRBD2 (5 bases). The V end lost 10 bases, the J end lost 2 bases, and 13 bases lay between the germline ends. This CDR3 contains 13 residues. Germline lookup yields CDR1 MNHEY and CDR2 SMNVEV (reference sequence).

V usage is TRBV7-8 and J usage is TRBJ1-4; TRBD1 matches at 9 bases. This CDR3 is built from 14 residues. Germline V gives CDR1 SGHVS, CDR2 FQNEAQ. The V gene end was trimmed by 11 bases and the J gene end by 1 base; junction bases not matched to a gene: 5. The CDR3 protein is CASKGQGTNEKLFF. The CDR3 DNA sequence: TGTGCCTCCAAGGGACAGGGAACTAATGAAAAACTGTTTTTT.

CDR3 residues: CASSADASGATYEQYF. DNA of the CDR3: TGTGCCAGCAGCGCCGACGCTAGCGGGGCGACCTACGAGCAGTACTTC. This chain uses TRBV9 with TRBJ2-7, with 9 bases aligning to TRBD2. The CDR3 spans 16 residues. Trimming removed 3 bases from V and 2 bases from J; junction bases left unmatched: 9. CDR1 is SGDLS and CDR2 is YYNGEE in the germline V gene. Full variable domain (missing parts from reference TRBV9 and TRBJ2-7): DSGVTQTPKHLITATGQRVTLRCSPRSGDLSVYWYQQSLDQGLQFLIQYYNGEERAKGNILERFSAQQFPDLHSELNLSSLELGDSALYFCASSADASGATYEQYFGPGTRLTVT.

This clone occurred a few times. The chain combines TRBV2 with TRBJ1-5; D is undetermined. CDR1 and CDR2 from the germline V gene are SNHLY and FYNNEI. There are 13 residues in the CDR3. With 2 bases removed from V and 7 bases from J, the gap between germline ends came to 9 bases. CDR3 in DNA: TGTGCCAGCAGTGAAACAGACACCCAGCCCCAGCATTTT. Translated, it gives CASSETDTQPQHF.

The chain recombines TRBV5-4 with TRBJ2-5; TRBD2 is a possible D gene (5 bases). This CDR3 contains 15 residues. With 0 bases removed from V and 5 bases from J, the gap between germline ends came to 14 bases. Germline V gives CDR1 SGHNT, CDR2 YYREEE (reference sequence). CDR3 sequence reads: CASSLDLGKVETQYF. CDR3 sequence (DNA): TGTGCCAGCAGCTTGGACCTCGGGAAGGTCGAGACCCAGTACTTC.

The rearrangement uses TRBV7-9 and TRBJ2-7, with D maybe TRBD2 (6 bases). The CDR3 is 16 residues long. Germline CDR1 SEHNR, CDR2 FQNEAQ (reference sequence). Trimming took off 0 bases at V and 2 bases at J, with 14 bases between the two ends. CDR3 protein: CASSLAPGGEPYEQYF. DNA for the CDR3: TGTGCCAGCAGCTTAGCGCCGGGCGGGGAGCCCTACGAGCAGTACTTC.

CDR3 region: CASSPQDRGTNYGYTF. CDR3 nucleotides: TGTGCCAGCAGTCCCCAGGACAGGGGGACTAACTATGGCTACACCTTC. This chain connects TRBV28 to TRBJ1-2; 10 bases align to TRBD1. V gave up 5 bases and J gave up 0 bases; unmatched junction bases: 6. The CDR3 spans 16 residues. Germline CDR1 MDHEN, CDR2 SYDVKM.

V is TRBV9 and J is TRBJ2-6; D gene uncertain. The germline V gene encodes CDR1 SGDLS and CDR2 YYNGEE. The CDR3 extends over 17 amino acids. V was pared by 2 bases and J by 1 base, with 13 bases between. The CDR3 is CASSVSGIFSGANVLTF. The DNA of the CDR3 is TGTGCCAGCAGCGTTTCAGGCATTTTTTCTGGGGCCAACGTCCTGACTTTC.

The genes are TRBV6-5 and TRBJ2-1; 8 nucleotides agree with TRBD2. CDR1 and CDR2 from the germline V gene are MNHEY and SVGAGI. The CDR3 extends over 14 amino acids. The J segment lost 10 bases and the V segment lost 5 bases, leaving 10 bases of the junction unmatched. This CDR3 is CASSLLGGAREQFF. CDR3 DNA: TGTGCCAGCAGTCTACTCGGGGGGGCCCGGGAGCAGTTCTTC.

This chain joins TRBV6-1 and TRBJ1-4; 10 bases align to TRBD1. The ends lost 8 bases at V and 10 bases at J; junction bases unmatched: 10. The CDR3 extends over 14 amino acids. The germline V gene has CDR1 MNHNS and CDR2 SASEGT. CDR3 nucleotide sequence: TGTGCCAGCTTTCTGGACAGGGGGGGAAGAAAACTGTTTTTT. As protein: CASFLDRGGRKLFF.